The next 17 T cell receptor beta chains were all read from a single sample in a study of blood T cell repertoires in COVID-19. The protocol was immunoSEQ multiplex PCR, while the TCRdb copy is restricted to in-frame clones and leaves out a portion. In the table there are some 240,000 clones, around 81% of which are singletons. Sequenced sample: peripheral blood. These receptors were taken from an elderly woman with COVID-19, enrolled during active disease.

In nucleotides, the CDR3 is TGTGCCAGCACGGAAGGGAGCTACTATGGCTACACCTTC. This encodes CASTEGSYYGYTF. The V gene is TRBV6-6, the J gene TRBJ1-2, with D uncertain. This CDR3 region has 13 residues. V was trimmed by 7 bases and J by 3 bases, leaving 12 bases between them. Germline CDR1 reads MNHNY; CDR2 reads SVGAGI (reference sequence).

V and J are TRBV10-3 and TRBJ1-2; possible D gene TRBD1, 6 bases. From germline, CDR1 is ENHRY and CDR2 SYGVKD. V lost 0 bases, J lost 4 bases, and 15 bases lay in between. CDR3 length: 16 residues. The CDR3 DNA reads TGTGCCATCAGTGAGTCAGTGGGGGCGCGAGGCTATGGCTACACCTTC. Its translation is CAISESVGARGYGYTF.

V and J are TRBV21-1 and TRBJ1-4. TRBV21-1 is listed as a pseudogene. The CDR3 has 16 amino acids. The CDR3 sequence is CASSKKIPSTNEKLFF. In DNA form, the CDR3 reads TGTGCCAGCAGCAAAAAAATCCCTAGTACGAATGAAAAACTGTTTTTT.

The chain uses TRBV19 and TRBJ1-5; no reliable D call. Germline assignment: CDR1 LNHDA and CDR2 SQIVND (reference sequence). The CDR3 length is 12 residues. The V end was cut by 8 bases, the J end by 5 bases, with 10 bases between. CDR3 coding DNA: TGTGCCAGTGGTCCCGGGGATCAGCCCCAGCATTTT. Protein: CASGPGDQPQHF.

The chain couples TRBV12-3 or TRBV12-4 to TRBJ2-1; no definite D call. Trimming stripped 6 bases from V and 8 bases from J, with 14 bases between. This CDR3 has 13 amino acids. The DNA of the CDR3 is TGTGCCAGCAGAACTACCCTGAGTCATGAGCAGTTCTTC. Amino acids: CASRTTLSHEQFF.

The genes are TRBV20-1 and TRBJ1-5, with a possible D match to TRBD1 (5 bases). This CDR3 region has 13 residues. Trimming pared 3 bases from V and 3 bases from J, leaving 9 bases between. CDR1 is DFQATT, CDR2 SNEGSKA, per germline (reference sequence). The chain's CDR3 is CSASWGPNQPQHF. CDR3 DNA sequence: TGCAGTGCTAGTTGGGGCCCCAATCAGCCCCAGCATTTT.

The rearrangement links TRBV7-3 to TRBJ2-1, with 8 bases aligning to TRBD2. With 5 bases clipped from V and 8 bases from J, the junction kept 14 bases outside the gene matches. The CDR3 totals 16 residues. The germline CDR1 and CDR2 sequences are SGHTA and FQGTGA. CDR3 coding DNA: TGTGCCAGCAGCATAAATAAGGTCGCGGGAGGTTATGAGCAGTTCTTC. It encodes CASSINKVAGGYEQFF. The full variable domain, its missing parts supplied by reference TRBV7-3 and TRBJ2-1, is GAGVSQTPSNKVTEKGKYVELRCDPISGHTALYWYRQSLGQGPEFLIYFQGTGAADDSGLPNDRFFAVRPEGSVSTLKIQRTERGDSAVYLCASSINKVAGGYEQFFGPGTRLTVL.

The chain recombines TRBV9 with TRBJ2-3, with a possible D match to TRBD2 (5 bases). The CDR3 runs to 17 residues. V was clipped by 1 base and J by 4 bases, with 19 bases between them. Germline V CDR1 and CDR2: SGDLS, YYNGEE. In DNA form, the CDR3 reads TGTGCCAGCAGCGTAAGTCTAGCTCTCGCAGCCGCAGATACGCAGTATTTT. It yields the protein CASSVSLALAAADTQYF.

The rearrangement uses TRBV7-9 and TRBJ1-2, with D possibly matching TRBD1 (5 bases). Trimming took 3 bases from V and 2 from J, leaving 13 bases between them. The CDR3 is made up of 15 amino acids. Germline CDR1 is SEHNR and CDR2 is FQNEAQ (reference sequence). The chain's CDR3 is CASSFLQGLNYGYTF. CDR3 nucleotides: TGTGCCAGCAGCTTCCTCCAGGGACTAAACTATGGCTACACCTTC.

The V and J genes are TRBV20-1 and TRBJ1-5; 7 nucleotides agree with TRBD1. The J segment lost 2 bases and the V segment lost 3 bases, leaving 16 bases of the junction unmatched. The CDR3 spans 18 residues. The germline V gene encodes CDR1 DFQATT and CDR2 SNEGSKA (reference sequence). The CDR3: CSASRRGTALTGNQPQHF. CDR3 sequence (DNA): TGCAGTGCTAGTCGCCGCGGGACAGCGCTAACGGGCAATCAGCCCCAGCATTTT.

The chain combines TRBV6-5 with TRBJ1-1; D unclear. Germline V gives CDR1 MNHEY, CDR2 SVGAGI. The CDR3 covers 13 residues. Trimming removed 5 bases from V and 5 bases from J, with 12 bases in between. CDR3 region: CASSQRVLTEAFF. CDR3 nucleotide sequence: TGTGCCAGCAGTCAGAGGGTGTTGACTGAAGCTTTCTTT.

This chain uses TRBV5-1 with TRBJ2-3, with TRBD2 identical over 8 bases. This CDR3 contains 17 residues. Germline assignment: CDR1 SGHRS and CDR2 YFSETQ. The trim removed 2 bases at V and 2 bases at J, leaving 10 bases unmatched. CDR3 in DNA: TGCGCCAGCAGCTTTACTAGCGGTTTGGTCTTCACAGATACGCAGTATTTT. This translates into CASSFTSGLVFTDTQYF.

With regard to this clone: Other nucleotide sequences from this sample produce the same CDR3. The CDR3 spells CASSIEAGNQPQHF. CDR3 DNA sequence: TGTGCCAGTAGTATAGAGGCCGGCAATCAGCCCCAGCATTTT. V gene TRBV19 combines with J gene TRBJ1-5; D gene unclear. V lost 0 bases and J lost 2, with 5 bases in between. Germline CDR1 is LNHDA and CDR2 is SQIVND (reference sequence). This CDR3 spans 14 amino acids.

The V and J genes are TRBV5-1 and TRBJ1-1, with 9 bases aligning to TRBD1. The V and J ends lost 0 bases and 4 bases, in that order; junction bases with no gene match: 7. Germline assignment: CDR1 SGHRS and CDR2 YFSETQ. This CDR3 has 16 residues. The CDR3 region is CASSLVQGAGSTEAFF. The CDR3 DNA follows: TGCGCCAGCAGCTTGGTACAGGGGGCCGGGAGCACTGAAGCTTTCTTT.

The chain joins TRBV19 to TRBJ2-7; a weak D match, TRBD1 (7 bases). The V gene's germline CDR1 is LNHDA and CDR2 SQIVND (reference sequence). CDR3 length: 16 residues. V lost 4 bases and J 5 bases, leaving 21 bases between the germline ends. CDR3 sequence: CASSNSVAGGTHEQYF. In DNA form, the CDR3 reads TGTGCCAGTAGTAATTCGGTTGCAGGGGGGACGCACGAGCAGTACTTC.

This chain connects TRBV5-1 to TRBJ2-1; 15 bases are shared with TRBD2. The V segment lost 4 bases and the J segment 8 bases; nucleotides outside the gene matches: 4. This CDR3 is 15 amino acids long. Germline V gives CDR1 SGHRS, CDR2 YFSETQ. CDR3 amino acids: CASSQGLAGGHEQFF. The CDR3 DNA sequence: TGCGCCAGCAGCCAGGGACTAGCGGGGGGCCATGAGCAGTTCTTC.

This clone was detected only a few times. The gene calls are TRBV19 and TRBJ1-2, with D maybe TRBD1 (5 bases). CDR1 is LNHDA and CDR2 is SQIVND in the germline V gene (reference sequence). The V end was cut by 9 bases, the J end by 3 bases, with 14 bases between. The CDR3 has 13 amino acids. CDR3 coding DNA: TGTGCCAGCATATCCCCAGGGTACTATGGCTACACCTTC. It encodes CASISPGYYGYTF.